This is a list of T cell receptor beta chains from one sample in a study of OX40 agonist ivuxolimab in advanced cancers. Method: immunoSEQ multiplex PCR; TCRdb's copy keeps in-frame clones and lacks some. The data show 60,000 to 85,000 clones, more than 60% seen once. The specimen was CD4+ or CD8+ T cells sorted from blood, collected in a trial of the OX40 agonist ivuxolimab. The receptors here all came from an adult with an advanced solid tumor such as melanoma, head and neck, liver or kidney cancer. Both conserved end residues are part of each CDR3. The D gene is left open where the match is weak. Clone size, where shown, is once, few, many, or a class for clones that have expanded.

NA,TRBJ1-5,NA,TRBV6-1,TGTGCCAGCCTCGGGGGCAGGGCGGATCAGCCCCAGCATTTT,CASLGGRADQPQHF
many,TRBJ2-7,TRBD1,TRBV13,TGTGCCAGCAGCCCCCGGACAGGATTCTCCTACGAGCAGTACTTC,CASSPRTGFSYEQYF
NA,TRBJ2-7,TRBD2,TRBV6-5,TGTGCCAGCAGTTACACGAGGGAGGGCGAGCAGTACTTC,CASSYTREGEQYF
NA,TRBJ2-1,NA,TRBV7-9,TGTGCCAGCAGCTTTACGGCCGTGTCTTATGAGCAGTTCTTC,CASSFTAVSYEQFF
few,TRBJ1-2,NA,TRBV30,TGTGCCTGGAGTGGTTTTGGGGGGAGCTACACCTTC,CAWSGFGGSYTF
NA,TRBJ1-2,NA,TRBV13,TGTGCCAGCAGCTCATACCCGGGACAAAAGAACTATGGCTACACCTTC,CASSSYPGQKNYGYTF
NA,TRBJ2-3,TRBD1,TRBV11-2,TGTGCCAGCAGCTTATTGACAGGGTGGGGAAGCACAGATACGCAGTATTTT,CASSLLTGWGSTDTQYF
few,TRBJ1-1,NA,TRBV18,TGTGCCAGCTCACCCCCGTGGAGGGGCACTGAAGCTTTCTTT,CASSPPWRGTEAFF
NA,TRBJ2-1,TRBD1,TRBV7-9,TGTGCCAGCAGCTTTGTTCAGGGGGCCTTCAATGAGCAGTTCTTC,CASSFVQGAFNEQFF
NA,TRBJ2-7,NA,TRBV28,TGTGCCAGCAGCCGCGGGACTCCCTCCTACGAGCAGTACTTC,CASSRGTPSYEQYF
few,TRBJ2-7,TRBD2,TRBV5-6,TGTGCCAGCAGTCCTCCTAGCGGGGGCCGGTATTACTTC,CASSPPSGGRYYF
NA,TRBJ2-7,TRBD1,TRBV5-1,TGCGCCAGCAGCACGGGACAGGAAACCTACGAGCAGTACTTC,CASSTGQETYEQYF
NA,TRBJ1-3,NA,TRBV18,TGTGCCAGCTCACCATCTGTGTCGAGCTCTGGAAACACCATATATTTT,CASSPSVSSSGNTIYF